The subject of this entry is one T cell receptor beta chain. Germline CDR1 and CDR2: SGDLS and YYNGEE. The length of the CDR3 is 12 residues. The V and J ends lost 3 bases and 8 bases respectively, with 11 bases between them. The data belong to a study of T cell responses to AZD1222 COVID-19 vaccine. Clones were sequenced by immunoSEQ multiplex PCR, and TCRdb holds only the in-frame ones, with some missing. The profile shows about 78,000 clones, about nine tenths of them singletons. This chain connects TRBV9 to TRBJ1-2; maybe TRBD1 (5 bases). The sample here was peripheral blood, taken 28 days after the second AZD1222 dose. The source is an adult who received the AZD1222 COVID-19 vaccine. CDR3 sequence reads: CASSAWDEGYTF. CDR3 DNA: TGTGCCAGCAGCGCCTGGGACGAGGGCTACACCTTC.